The text below deals with one T cell receptor beta chain. Its antigen remains unidentified. Unique molecular identifiers were present on the cDNA, which also gained a universal primer site by template switching. Each CDR3 protein gets one entry after TCRdb re-called the 5' RACE reads with MiXCR. The table lists 1.5 million to 2 million distinct CDR3 sequences, around a third of them singletons. This specimen belongs to a study of identical twins. General study findings and limits: Researchers reported excess low generation probability among twin-shared out-of-frame alpha sequences. Analyses of zero insertions could be partly confounded by invariant MAIT and iNKT cells.

The sample taken for sequencing was cord blood. The clonotype originates from a newborn girl in good health.

In nucleotides, the CDR3 is TGTGCCAGCAGCCACTACCTAGTGGGCAGGGTGCAGGATGGCTACACCTTC. It is translated as CASSHYLVGRVQDGYTF. The genes are TRBV7-2 and TRBJ1-2; a weak D match, TRBD1 (5 bases). The ends were cut back, 5 bases at V and 6 bases at J, with 25 bases in the middle. CDR1 SGHTA and CDR2 FQGNSA come from the germline V gene. This CDR3 comprises 17 residues.